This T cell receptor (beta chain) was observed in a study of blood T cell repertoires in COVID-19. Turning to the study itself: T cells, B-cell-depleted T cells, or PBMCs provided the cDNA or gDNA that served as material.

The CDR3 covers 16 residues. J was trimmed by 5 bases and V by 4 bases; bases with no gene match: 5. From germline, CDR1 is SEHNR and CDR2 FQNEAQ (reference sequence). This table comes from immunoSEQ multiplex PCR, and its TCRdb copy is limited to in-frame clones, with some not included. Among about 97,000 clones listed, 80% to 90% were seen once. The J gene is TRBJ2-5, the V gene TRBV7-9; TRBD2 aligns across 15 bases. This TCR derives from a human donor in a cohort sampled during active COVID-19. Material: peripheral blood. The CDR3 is CASSSRTSGGVETQYF. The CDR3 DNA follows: TGTGCCAGCAGCTCTAGGACTAGCGGGGGGGTCGAGACCCAGTACTTC. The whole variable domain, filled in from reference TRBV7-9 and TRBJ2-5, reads DTGVSQNPRHKITKRGQNVTFRCDPISEHNRLYWYRQTLGQGPEFLTYFQNEAQLEKSRLLSDRFSAERPKGSFSTLEIQRTEQGDSAMYLCASSSRTSGGVETQYFGPGTRLLVL.